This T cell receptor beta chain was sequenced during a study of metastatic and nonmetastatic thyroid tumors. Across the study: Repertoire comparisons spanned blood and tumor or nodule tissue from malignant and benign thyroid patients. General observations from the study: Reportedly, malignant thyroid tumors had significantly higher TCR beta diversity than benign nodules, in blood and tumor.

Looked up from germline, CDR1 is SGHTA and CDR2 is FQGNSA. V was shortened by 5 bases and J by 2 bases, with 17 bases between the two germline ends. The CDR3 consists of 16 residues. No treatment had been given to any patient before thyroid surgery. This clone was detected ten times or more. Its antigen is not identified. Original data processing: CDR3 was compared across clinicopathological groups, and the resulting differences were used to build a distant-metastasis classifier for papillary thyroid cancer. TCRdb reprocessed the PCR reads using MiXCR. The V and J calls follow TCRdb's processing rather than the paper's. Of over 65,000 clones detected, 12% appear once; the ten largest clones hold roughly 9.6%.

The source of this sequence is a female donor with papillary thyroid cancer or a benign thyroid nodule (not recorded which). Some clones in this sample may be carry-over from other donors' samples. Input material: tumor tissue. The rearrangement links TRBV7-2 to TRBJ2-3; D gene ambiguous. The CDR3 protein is CASSRRLGRATDTQYF. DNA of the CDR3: TGTGCCAGCAGCCGCCGATTAGGACGGGCCACAGATACGCAGTATTTT.